The entry that follows covers one T cell receptor (beta chain) sequence. Its matching antigen is unknown. The source of the sample is a study of T cell responses to AZD1222 COVID-19 vaccine. Whole-study findings and limits: Reportedly, nearly half of unique spike TCRs recognized epitopes outside B.1.351/B.1.1.7 mutations.

Generated by immunoSEQ multiplex PCR, the TCRdb table keeps only in-frame clones and is missing some. The table records 150,000 to 160,000 clones, 90% of them present only once. CDR1 and CDR2 (germline): SNHLY, FYNNEI. The CDR3 covers 13 residues. Between the trimmed V and J ends, which lost 4 bases and 7 bases, there was a span of 13 bases. The chain is built from TRBV2 and TRBJ1-2; possibly TRBD1 for D (5 bases). This receptor was identified in an adult in good health. The source was peripheral blood, collected on day 0 of AZD1222 vaccination. In DNA, the CDR3 is TGTGCCAGCAGTGGGGGACCCACGGGTGGCTACACCTTC. Translating gives CASSGGPTGGYTF.